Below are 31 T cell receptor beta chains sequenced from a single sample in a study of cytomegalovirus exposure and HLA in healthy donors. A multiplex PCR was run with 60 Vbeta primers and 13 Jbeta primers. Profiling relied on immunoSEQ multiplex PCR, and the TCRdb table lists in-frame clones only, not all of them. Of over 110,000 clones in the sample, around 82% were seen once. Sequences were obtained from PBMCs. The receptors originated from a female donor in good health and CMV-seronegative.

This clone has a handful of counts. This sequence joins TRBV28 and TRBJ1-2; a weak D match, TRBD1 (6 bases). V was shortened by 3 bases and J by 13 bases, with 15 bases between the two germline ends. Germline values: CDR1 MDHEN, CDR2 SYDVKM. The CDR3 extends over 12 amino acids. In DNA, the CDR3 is TGTGCCAGCAGTTTCAGGGGCAGGGCCGTCACCTTC. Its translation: CASSFRGRAVTF.

In nucleotides, the CDR3 is TGTGCCAGCAGTGAAAGCAGGGGGCTGAGCTTAGGTCAGCCCCAGCATTTT. This codes for CASSESRGLSLGQPQHF. The chain couples TRBV6-1 to TRBJ1-5; 8 positions agree with TRBD1. After removal of 2 bases from V and 6 bases from J, the junction contained 12 bases not matched to a gene. This CDR3 is built from 17 residues. The germline CDR1 and CDR2 sequences are MNHNS and SASEGT.

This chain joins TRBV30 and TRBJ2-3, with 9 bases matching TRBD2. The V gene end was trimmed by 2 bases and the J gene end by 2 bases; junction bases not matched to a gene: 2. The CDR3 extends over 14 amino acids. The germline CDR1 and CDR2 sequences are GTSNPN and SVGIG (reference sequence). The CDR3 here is CAWSRLAVTDTQYF. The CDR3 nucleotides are TGTGCCTGGAGTAGACTAGCGGTCACAGATACGCAGTATTTT.

The CDR3: CASSQATGPGNTIYF. The CDR3 bases are TGTGCCAGCAGCCAAGCAACAGGTCCTGGAAACACCATATATTTT. This chain uses TRBV4-2 with TRBJ1-3; tentative D call: TRBD1 (5 bases). The V and J ends lost 1 base and 2 bases respectively, with 9 bases between them. Germline V gene sequence: CDR1 LGHNA, CDR2 YNFKEQ. CDR3 length: 15 amino acids.

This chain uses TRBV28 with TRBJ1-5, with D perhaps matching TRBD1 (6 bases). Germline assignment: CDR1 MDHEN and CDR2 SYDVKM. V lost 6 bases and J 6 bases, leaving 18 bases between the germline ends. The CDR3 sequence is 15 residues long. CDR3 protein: CASRYRVALTQPQHF. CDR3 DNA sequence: TGTGCCAGCAGATACAGGGTAGCTTTGACTCAGCCCCAGCATTTT.

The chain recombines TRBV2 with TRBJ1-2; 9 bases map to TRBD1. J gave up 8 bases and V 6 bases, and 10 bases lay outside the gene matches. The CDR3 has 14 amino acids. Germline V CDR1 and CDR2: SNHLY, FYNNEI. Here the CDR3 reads CASRRTGVFGGYTF. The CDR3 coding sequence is TGTGCCAGCAGGAGGACAGGGGTATTCGGGGGCTACACCTTC.

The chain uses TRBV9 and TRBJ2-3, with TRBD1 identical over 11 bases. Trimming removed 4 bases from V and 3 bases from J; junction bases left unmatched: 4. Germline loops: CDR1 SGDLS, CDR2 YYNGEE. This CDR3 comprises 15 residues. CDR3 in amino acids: CASSLDRGHTDTQYF. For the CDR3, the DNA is TGTGCCAGCAGCCTGGACAGGGGGCATACAGATACGCAGTATTTT.

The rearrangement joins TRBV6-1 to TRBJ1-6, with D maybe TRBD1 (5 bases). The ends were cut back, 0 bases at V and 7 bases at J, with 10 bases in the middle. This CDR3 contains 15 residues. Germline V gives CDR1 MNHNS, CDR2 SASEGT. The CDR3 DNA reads TGTGCCAGCAGTGAAGCTTGGGGCAGCAATTCACCCCTCCACTTT. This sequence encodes CASSEAWGSNSPLHF.

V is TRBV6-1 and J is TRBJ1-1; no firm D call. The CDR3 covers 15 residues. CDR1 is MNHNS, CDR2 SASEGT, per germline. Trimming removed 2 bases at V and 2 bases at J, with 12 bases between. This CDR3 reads CASSESRVRNTEAFF. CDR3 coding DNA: TGTGCCAGCAGTGAATCGAGGGTCAGAAACACTGAAGCTTTCTTT.

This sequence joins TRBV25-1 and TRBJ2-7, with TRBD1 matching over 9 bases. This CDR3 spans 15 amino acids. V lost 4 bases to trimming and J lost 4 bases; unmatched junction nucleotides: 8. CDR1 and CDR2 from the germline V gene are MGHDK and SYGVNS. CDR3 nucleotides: TGTGCCAGCAGTGGGGACTCCGGGACAGGGTACGAGCAGTACTTC. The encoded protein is CASSGDSGTGYEQYF.

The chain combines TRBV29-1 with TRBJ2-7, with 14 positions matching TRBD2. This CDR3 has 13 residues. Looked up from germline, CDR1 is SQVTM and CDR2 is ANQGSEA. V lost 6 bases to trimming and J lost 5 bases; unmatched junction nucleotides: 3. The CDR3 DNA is TGCAGCGTGGGACTAGCGGGAGCTAACGAGCAGTACTTC. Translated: CSVGLAGANEQYF.

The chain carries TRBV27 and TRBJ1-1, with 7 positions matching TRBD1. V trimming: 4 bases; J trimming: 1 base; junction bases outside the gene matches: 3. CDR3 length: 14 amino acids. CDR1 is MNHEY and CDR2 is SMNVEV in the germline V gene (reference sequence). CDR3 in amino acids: CASSSGQQNTEAFF. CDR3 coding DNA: TGTGCCAGCAGTTCGGGACAGCAGAACACTGAAGCTTTCTTT.

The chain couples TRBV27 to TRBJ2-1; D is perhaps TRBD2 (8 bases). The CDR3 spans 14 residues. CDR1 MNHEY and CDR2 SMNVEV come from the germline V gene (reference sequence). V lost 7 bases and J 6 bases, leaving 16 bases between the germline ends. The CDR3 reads CASTREGAVNEQFF. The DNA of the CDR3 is TGTGCCAGCACCCGGGAGGGGGCTGTCAATGAGCAGTTCTTC.

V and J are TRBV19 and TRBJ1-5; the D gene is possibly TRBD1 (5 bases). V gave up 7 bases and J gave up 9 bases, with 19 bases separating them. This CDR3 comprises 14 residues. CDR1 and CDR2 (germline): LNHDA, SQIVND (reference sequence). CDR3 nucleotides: TGTGCCAGTAAGGCAGGGCTCCTCGACGGGCCCCAGCATTTT. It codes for CASKAGLLDGPQHF.

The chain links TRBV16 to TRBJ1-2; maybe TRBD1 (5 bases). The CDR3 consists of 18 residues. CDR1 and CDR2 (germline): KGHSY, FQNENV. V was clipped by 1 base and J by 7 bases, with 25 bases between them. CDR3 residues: CASSQCLSENRSGCGYTF. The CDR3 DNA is TGTGCCAGCAGCCAATGTCTCTCGGAAAACAGGTCGGGCTGTGGCTACACCTTC.

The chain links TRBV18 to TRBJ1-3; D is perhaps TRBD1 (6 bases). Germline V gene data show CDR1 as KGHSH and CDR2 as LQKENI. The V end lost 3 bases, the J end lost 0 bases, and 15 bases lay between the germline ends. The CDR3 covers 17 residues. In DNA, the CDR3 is TGTGCCAGCTCACCTCCTACGGGGACAAACTCTGGAAACACCATATATTTT. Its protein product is CASSPPTGTNSGNTIYF.

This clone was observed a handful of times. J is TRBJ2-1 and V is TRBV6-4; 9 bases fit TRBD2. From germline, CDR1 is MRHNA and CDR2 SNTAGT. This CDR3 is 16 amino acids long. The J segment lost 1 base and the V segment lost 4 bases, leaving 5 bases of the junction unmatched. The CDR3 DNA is TGTGCCAGCAGTGTGGTGACTAGCGGTTCCTACAATGAGCAGTTCTTC. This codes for CASSVVTSGSYNEQFF.

The CDR3 is CSVSPGNTEAFF. CDR3 sequence (DNA): TGCAGCGTTTCCCCAGGAAACACTGAAGCTTTCTTT. This chain connects TRBV29-1 to TRBJ1-1; D remains ambiguous. V lost 5 bases, J lost 2 bases, and 9 bases lay in between. Per germline, CDR1 SQVTM and CDR2 ANQGSEA. The length of the CDR3 is 12 residues.

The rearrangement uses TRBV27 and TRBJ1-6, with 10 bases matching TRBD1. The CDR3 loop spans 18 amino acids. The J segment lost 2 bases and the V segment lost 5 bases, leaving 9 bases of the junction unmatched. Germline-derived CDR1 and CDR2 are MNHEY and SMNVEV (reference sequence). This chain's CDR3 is CASSPRTGGPPYNSPLHF. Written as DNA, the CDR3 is TGTGCCAGCAGTCCCAGGACAGGGGGTCCTCCCTATAATTCACCCCTCCACTTT.

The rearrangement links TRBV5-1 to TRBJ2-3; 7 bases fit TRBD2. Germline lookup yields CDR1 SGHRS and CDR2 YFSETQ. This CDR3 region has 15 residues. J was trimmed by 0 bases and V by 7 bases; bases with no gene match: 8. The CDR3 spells CASGPSSGSTDTQYF. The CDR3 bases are TGCGCCAGCGGACCGTCTAGCGGAAGCACAGATACGCAGTATTTT.

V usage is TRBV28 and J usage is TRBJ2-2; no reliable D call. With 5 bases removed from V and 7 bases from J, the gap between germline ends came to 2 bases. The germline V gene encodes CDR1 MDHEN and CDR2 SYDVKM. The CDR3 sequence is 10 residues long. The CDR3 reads CASSRGELFF. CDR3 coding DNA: TGTGCCAGCAGTCGCGGGGAGCTGTTTTTT.

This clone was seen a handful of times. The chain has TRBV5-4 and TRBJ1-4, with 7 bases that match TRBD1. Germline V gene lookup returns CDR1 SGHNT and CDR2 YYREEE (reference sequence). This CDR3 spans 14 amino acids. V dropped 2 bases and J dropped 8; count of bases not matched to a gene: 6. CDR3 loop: CASSFDRVEEKLFF. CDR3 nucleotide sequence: TGTGCCAGCAGCTTCGACAGGGTGGAAGAAAAACTGTTTTTT.

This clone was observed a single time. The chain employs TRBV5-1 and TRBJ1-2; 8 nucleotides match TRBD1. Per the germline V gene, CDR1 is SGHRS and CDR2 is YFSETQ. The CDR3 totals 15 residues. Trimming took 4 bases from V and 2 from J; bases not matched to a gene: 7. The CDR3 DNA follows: TGCGCCAGCAGCCTTTACGGACAGGGAAACTATGGCTACACCTTC. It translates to CASSLYGQGNYGYTF.

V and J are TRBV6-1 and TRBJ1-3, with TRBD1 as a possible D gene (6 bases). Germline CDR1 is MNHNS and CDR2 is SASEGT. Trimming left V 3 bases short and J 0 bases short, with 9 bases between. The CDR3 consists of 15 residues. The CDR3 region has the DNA TGTGCCAGCAGTGAGACAGGCTACTCTGGAAACACCATATATTTT. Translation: CASSETGYSGNTIYF.

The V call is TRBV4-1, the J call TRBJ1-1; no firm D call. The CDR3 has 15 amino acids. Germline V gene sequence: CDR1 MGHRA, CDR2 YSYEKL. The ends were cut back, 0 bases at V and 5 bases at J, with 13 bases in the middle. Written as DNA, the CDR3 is TGCGCCAGCAGCCAAGAAGGCACGGGGTGGACTGAAGCTTTCTTT. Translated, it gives CASSQEGTGWTEAFF.

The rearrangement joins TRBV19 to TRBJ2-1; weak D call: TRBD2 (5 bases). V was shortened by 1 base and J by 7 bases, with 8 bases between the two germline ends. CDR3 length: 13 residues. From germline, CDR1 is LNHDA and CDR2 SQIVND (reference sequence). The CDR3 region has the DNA TGTGCCAGTAGTATAGGAGCGGCGAATGAGCAGTTCTTC. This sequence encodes CASSIGAANEQFF.

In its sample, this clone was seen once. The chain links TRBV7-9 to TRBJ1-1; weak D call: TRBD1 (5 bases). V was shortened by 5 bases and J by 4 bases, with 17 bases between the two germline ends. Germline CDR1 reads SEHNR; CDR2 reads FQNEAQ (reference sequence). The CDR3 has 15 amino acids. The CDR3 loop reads CASSPTLGVGTEAFF. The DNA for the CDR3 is TGTGCCAGCAGCCCTACGTTAGGGGTGGGCACTGAAGCTTTCTTT.

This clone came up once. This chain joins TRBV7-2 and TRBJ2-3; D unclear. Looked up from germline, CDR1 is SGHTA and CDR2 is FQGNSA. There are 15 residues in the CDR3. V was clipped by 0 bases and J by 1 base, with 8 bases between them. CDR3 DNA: TGTGCCAGCAGCTTAGCCGTGGGCCGCACAGATACGCAGTATTTT. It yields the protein CASSLAVGRTDTQYF.

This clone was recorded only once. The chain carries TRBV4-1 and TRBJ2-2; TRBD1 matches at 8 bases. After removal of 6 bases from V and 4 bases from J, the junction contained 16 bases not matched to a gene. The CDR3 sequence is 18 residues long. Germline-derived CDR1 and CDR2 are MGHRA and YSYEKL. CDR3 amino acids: CASRQLIGRGRGTGELFF. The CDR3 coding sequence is TGCGCCAGCAGACAACTTATAGGCAGGGGGCGTGGCACCGGGGAGCTGTTTTTT.

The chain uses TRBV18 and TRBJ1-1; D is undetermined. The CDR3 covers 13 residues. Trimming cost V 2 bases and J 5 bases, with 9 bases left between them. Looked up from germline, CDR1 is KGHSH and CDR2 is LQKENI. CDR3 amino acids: CASSPGPGTEAFF. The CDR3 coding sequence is TGTGCCAGCTCACCAGGCCCGGGAACTGAAGCTTTCTTT.

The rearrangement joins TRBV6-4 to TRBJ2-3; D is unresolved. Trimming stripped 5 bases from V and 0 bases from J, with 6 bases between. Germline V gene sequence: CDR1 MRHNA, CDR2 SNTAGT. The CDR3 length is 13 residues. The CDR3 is CASSTTSTDTQYF. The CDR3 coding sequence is TGTGCCAGCAGTACTACTAGCACAGATACGCAGTATTTT.